What follows are 10 T cell receptor beta chains derived from one specimen sequenced in a study of technical replicates of blood from a few donors. Data came from immunoSEQ multiplex PCR; TCRdb stores just in-frame clones and leaves some out. In the table there are 45,000 to 60,000 clones, around 84% of which are singletons. Sequenced: PBMCs. The receptors were gathered from a human donor in good health. Some clones in this sample may be carry-over from other donors' samples.

V usage is TRBV10-3 and J usage is TRBJ2-1, with 12 bases identical to TRBD2. Germline-derived CDR1 and CDR2 are ENHRY and SYGVKD. J gave up 9 bases and V 2 bases, and 5 bases lay outside the gene matches. There are 15 residues in the CDR3. CDR3 DNA: TGTGCCATCAGTGAGCTTCTAGCGGGGGGGCCTGAGCAGTTCTTC. Protein: CAISELLAGGPEQFF.

In this sample, this clone turned up many times. The chain couples TRBV2 to TRBJ2-7, with 9 bases aligning to TRBD2. This CDR3 has 15 amino acids. J lost 5 bases, V lost 2 bases, and 7 bases had no gene match. The germline CDR1 and CDR2 sequences are SNHLY and FYNNEI. The CDR3 nucleotides read TGTGCCAGCAGTGAATTGGGACTAGCCCCCGACGAGCAGTACTTC. This sequence encodes CASSELGLAPDEQYF.

J is TRBJ1-5 and V is TRBV5-5; tentatively, D is TRBD1 (6 bases). CDR1 and CDR2 from the germline V gene are SGHKS and YYEKEE (reference sequence). The CDR3 loop spans 15 amino acids. Trimming took off 3 bases at V and 7 bases at J, with 17 bases between the two ends. DNA of the CDR3: TGTGCCAGCAGCTCGGGGGGCCCAGTGGTACAGCCCCAGCATTTT. The encoded protein is CASSSGGPVVQPQHF.

This rearrangement joins TRBV4-1 to TRBJ2-2, with 15 bases matching TRBD2. Germline V gives CDR1 MGHRA, CDR2 YSYEKL. The CDR3 extends over 19 amino acids. V was clipped by 4 bases and J by 6 bases; unmatched bases: 12. CDR3 sequence: CASSPAPGLAGGRAGELFF. Here the CDR3 DNA reads TGCGCCAGCAGCCCAGCCCCCGGACTAGCGGGGGGGAGGGCCGGGGAGCTGTTTTTT.

The genes are TRBV4-3 and TRBJ2-7, with D possibly being TRBD1 (6 bases). With 0 bases removed from V and 3 bases from J, the gap between germline ends came to 12 bases. Germline loops: CDR1 LGHNA, CDR2 YSLEER. The CDR3 covers 15 residues. CDR3 in DNA: TGCGCCAGCAGCCAAGACCGACAGGAGAGCTACGAGCAGTACTTC. This translates into CASSQDRQESYEQYF.

The gene calls are TRBV5-4 and TRBJ1-1; TRBD1 matches 10 bases. The V segment lost 4 bases and the J segment 1 base; nucleotides outside the gene matches: 10. CDR3 length: 17 amino acids. Germline V gene sequence: CDR1 SGHNT, CDR2 YYREEE (reference sequence). The CDR3 nucleotides read TGTGCCAGCAGCGGGACAGGGGCCCTCTTTGGGAACACTGAAGCTTTCTTT. It codes for CASSGTGALFGNTEAFF.

CDR3 DNA: TGTGCCAGCAGCCGTACTCAGAACACTGAAGCTTTCTTT. It specifies CASSRTQNTEAFF. V and J are TRBV7-9 and TRBJ1-1; the D is unclear. The V end lost 5 bases, the J end lost 1 base, and 8 bases lay between the germline ends. CDR3 length: 13 residues. CDR1 is SEHNR, CDR2 FQNEAQ, per germline (reference sequence).

V gene TRBV6-1 combines with J gene TRBJ2-3, with 12 bases aligning to TRBD2. Unmatched junction bases numbered 1, after V lost 2 bases and J lost 4 bases. The CDR3 is made up of 15 amino acids. Germline lookup yields CDR1 MNHNS and CDR2 SASEGT. The CDR3 sequence is CASSELAGGPDTQYF. CDR3 bases: TGTGCCAGCAGTGAACTAGCGGGGGGGCCAGATACGCAGTATTTT.

CDR3 sequence reads: CSVRPDRDSYNEQFF. The CDR3 bases are TGCAGCGTGCGGCCCGACAGGGACTCCTACAATGAGCAGTTCTTC. This chain links TRBV29-1 with TRBJ2-1, with 7 bases lining up with TRBD1. Per the germline V gene, CDR1 is SQVTM and CDR2 is ANQGSEA. The trim removed 6 bases at V and 0 bases at J, leaving 8 bases unmatched. The CDR3 is 15 amino acids.

The chain is built from TRBV9 and TRBJ2-5; 9 nucleotides align to TRBD2. From germline, CDR1 is SGDLS and CDR2 YYNGEE. The CDR3 loop spans 17 amino acids. Trimming took 0 bases from V and 5 from J; bases not matched to a gene: 11. The CDR3 bases are TGTGCCAGCAGCGTAGGCTGGCGGGAGGGTTTGGGGGAGACCCAGTACTTC. Protein sequence: CASSVGWREGLGETQYF.